This T cell receptor beta chain derives from a study of T cell responses to AZD1222 COVID-19 vaccine. The study, taken as a whole, reports: Repertoires were obtained solely post-peak T cell response.

Only in-frame clones appear in the TCRdb table, and some are missing; sequencing was by immunoSEQ multiplex PCR. The data contain about 110,000 clones, around 94% of them singletons. After removal of 2 bases from V and 2 bases from J, the junction contained 9 bases not matched to a gene. Looked up from germline, CDR1 is MDHEN and CDR2 is SYDVKM. This CDR3 is 17 amino acids long. In the case of this clone: The antigen is unknown.

The TCR sequence derives from an adult in good health. This material consisted of peripheral blood, taken on day 0 of AZD1222 vaccination. The rearrangement joins TRBV28 to TRBJ1-2; 9 bases fit TRBD1. CDR3 DNA: TGTGCCAGCAGTTTAAATAGTGGGACAGGGATAAACTATGGCTACACCTTC. Its protein product is CASSLNSGTGINYGYTF.